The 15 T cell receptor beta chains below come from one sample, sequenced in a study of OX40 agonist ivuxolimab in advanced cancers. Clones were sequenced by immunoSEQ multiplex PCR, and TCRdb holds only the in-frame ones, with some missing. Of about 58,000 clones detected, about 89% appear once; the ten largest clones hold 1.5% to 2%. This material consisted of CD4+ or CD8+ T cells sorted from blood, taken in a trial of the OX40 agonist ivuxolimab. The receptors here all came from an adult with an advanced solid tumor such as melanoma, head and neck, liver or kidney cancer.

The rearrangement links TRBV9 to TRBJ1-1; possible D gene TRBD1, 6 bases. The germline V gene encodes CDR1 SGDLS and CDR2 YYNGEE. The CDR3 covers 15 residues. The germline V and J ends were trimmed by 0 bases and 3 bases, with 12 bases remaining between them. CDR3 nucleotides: TGTGCCAGCAGCGTAGGTGGGAGGGGGGACACTGAAGCTTTCTTT. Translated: CASSVGGRGDTEAFF.

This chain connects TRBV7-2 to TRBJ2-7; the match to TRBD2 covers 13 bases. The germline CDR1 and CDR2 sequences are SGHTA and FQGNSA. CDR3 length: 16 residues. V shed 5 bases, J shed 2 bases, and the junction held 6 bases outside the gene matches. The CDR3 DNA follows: TGTGCCAGCAGCCCGACTAGCGGGAGGTCAACCTACGAGCAGTACTTC. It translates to CASSPTSGRSTYEQYF.

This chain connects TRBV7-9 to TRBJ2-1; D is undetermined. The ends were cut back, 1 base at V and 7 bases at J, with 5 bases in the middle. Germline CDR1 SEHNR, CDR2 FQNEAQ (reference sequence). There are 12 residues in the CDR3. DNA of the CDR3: TGTGCCAGCAGCTTAGAGCGTAATGAGCAGTTCTTC. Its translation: CASSLERNEQFF.

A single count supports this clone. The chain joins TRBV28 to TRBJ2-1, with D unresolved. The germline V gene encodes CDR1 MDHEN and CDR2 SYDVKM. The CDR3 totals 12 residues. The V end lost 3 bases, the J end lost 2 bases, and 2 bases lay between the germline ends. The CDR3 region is CASSFPYNEQFF. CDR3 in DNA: TGTGCCAGCAGTTTCCCCTACAATGAGCAGTTCTTC.

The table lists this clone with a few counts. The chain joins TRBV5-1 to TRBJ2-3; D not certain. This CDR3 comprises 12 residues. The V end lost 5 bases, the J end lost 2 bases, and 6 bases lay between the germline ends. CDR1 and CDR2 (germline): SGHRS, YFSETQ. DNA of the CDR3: TGCGCCAGCAGTAGGTCCACAGATACGCAGTATTTT. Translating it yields CASSRSTDTQYF.

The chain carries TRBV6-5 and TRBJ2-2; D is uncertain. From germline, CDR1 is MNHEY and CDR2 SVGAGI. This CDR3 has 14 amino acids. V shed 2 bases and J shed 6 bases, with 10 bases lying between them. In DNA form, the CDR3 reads TGTGCCAGCAGTTACAACCGGGTCCCCGGGGAGCTGTTTTTT. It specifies CASSYNRVPGELFF.

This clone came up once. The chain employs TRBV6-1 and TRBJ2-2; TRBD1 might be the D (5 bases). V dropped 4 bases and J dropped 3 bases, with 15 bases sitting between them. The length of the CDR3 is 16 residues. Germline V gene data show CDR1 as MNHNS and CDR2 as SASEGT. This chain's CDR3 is CASSAAGYIYTGELFF. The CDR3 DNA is TGTGCCAGCAGTGCAGCAGGGTATATTTACACCGGGGAGCTGTTTTTT.

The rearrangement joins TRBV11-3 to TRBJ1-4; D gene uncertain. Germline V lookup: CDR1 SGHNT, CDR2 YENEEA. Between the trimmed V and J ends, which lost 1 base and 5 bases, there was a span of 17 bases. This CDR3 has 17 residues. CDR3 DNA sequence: TGTGCCAGCAGCTTAGGTGGGTCGGGGAAGGCGAATGAAAAACTGTTTTTT. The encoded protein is CASSLGGSGKANEKLFF.

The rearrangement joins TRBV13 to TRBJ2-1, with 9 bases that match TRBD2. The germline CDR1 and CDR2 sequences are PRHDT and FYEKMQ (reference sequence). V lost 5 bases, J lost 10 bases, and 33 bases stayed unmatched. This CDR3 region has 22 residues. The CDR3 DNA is TGTGCCAGCAGCACCCGTGGATTAGCGGGAGTAGAACAAGCACCCCTACGCGGGGAGCAGTTCTTC. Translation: CASSTRGLAGVEQAPLRGEQFF.

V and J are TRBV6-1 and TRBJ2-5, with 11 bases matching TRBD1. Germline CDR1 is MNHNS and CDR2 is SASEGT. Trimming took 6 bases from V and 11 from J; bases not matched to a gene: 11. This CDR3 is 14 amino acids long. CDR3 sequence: CASRAGQGVEEQYF. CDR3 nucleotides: TGTGCCAGCAGAGCGGGACAGGGGGTGGAAGAGCAGTACTTC.

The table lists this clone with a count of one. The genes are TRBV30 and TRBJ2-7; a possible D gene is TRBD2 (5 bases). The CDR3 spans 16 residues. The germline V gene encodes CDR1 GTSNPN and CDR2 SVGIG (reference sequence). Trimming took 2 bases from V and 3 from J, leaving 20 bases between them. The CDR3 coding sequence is TGTGCCTGGAGTCACCTCCTCGGGCAGAGGGACTACGAGCAGTACTTC. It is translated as CAWSHLLGQRDYEQYF.

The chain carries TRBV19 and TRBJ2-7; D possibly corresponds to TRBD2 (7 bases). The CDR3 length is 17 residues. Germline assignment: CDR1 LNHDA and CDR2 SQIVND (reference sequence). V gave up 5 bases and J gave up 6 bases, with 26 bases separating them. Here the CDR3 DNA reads TGTGCCAGTAGTGAAGAACGGGGGGCCATACAAGGGGTCGAGCAGTACTTC. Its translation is CASSEERGAIQGVEQYF.

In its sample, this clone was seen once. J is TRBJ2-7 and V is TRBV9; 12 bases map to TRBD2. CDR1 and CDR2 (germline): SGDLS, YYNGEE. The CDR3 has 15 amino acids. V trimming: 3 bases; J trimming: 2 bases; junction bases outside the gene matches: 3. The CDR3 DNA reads TGTGCCAGCAGCGGCGGGACTAGCGGGCCCTACGAGCAGTACTTC. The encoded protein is CASSGGTSGPYEQYF.

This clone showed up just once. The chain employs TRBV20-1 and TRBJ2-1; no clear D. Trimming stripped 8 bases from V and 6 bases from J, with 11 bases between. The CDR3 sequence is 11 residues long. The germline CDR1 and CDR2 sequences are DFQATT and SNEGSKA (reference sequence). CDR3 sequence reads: CSTARFNEQFF. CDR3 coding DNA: TGCAGTACCGCAAGGTTCAATGAGCAGTTCTTC.

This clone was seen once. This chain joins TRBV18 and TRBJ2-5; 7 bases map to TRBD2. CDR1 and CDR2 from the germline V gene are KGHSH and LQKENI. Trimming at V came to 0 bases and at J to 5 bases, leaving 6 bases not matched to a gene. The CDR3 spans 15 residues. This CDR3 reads CASSPPGREGETQYF. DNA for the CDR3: TGTGCCAGCTCACCACCGGGCAGGGAGGGTGAGACCCAGTACTTC.